This T cell receptor (beta chain) emerged from a study of technical replicates of blood from a few donors. The repertoire was sequenced with immunoSEQ multiplex PCR; TCRdb's copy has only in-frame clones and lacks some. Of 70,000 or so clones in the sample, around 93% are singletons; the top ten hold 0.35% to 0.45%. This CDR3 contains 16 residues. V was pared by 4 bases and J by 7 bases, with 7 bases of the junction left unmatched. Germline-derived CDR1 and CDR2 are SGHTA and FQGNSA. The sequencing input was T cells isolated from PBMCs. The chain combines TRBV7-2 with TRBJ2-2, with 12 bases aligning to TRBD2. The receptor comes from a human donor in good health. The CDR3 DNA sequence: TGTGCCAGCAGCTCCCCACTAGCGGGAGGTGTCGGGGAGCTGTTTTTT. Translated, it gives CASSSPLAGGVGELFF.